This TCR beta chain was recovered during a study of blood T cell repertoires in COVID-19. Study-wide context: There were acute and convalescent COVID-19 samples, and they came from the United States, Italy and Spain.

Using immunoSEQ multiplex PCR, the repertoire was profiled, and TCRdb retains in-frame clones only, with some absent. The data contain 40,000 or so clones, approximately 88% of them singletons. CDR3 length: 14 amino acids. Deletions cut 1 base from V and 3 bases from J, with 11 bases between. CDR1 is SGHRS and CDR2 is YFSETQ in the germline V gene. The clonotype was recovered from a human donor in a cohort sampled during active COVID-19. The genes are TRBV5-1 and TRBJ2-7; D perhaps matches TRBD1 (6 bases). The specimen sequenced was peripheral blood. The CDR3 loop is CASSLQQGLYEQYF. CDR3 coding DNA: TGCGCCAGCAGCTTGCAACAGGGCCTCTACGAGCAGTACTTC.